Each of the 10 T cell receptor beta chains below was sequenced from the same sample in a study of T cell responses to AZD1222 COVID-19 vaccine. TCRdb's table, derived via immunoSEQ multiplex PCR, lists solely in-frame clones and lacks some. The sample contains around 150,000 clones, 80% to 95% of which appear only once. This specimen consisted of peripheral blood, obtained 28 days after the second AZD1222 dose. Source of these receptors: an adult who received the AZD1222 COVID-19 vaccine.

The rearrangement links TRBV23-1 to TRBJ2-5, with a weak D call TRBD2 (7 bases). TRBV23-1 qualifies as an ORF whose function is uncertain. V shed 7 bases and J shed 3 bases, with 15 bases lying between them. The CDR3 runs 14 residues. CDR3 sequence (DNA): TGCGCCAGCATCGGTAGGGAGGGGGAAGAGACCCAGTACTTC. Its translation: CASIGREGEETQYF.

As for this clone: One end of the junction does not line up with germline, which may come from a read error. This chain links TRBV7-7 with TRBJ2-7; tentatively, D is TRBD2 (5 bases). Germline V CDR1 and CDR2: SSHAT, FNYEAQ (reference sequence). CDR3 size: 14 residues. CDR3 protein: CASSLFGSNSEQYF. The CDR3 nucleotides read TGTGCTAGCAGCTTATTTGGGAGTAACTCCGAGCAGTACTTC.

The chain joins TRBV28 to TRBJ2-2, with D tentatively TRBD1 (7 bases). This CDR3 is built from 15 residues. V was clipped by 1 base and J by 6 bases, with 12 bases between them. Germline V CDR1 and CDR2: MDHEN, SYDVKM. The DNA of the CDR3 is TGTGCCAGCAGTTTATTCCAGGGGGGCGCCGGGGAGCTGTTTTTT. Translated: CASSLFQGGAGELFF.

This clone was seen once. V and J are TRBV7-9 and TRBJ2-3; D is undetermined. The germline gives CDR1 SEHNR, CDR2 FQNEAQ (reference sequence). This CDR3 contains 15 residues. Deletions cut 0 bases from V and 3 bases from J, with 10 bases between. The CDR3 coding sequence is TGTGCCAGCAGCTTAGCTCCATCGGTGACAGATACGCAGTATTTT. Protein product: CASSLAPSVTDTQYF.

The chain recombines TRBV6-1 with TRBJ1-2; tentative D call: TRBD1 (6 bases). Per the germline V gene, CDR1 is MNHNS and CDR2 is SASEGT. V shed 1 base and J shed 7 bases, with 16 bases lying between them. This CDR3 region has 15 residues. The CDR3 spells CASSEVWGRSSGYTF. The CDR3 nucleotides read TGTGCCAGCAGTGAAGTATGGGGGCGATCTTCTGGCTACACCTTC.

Comment on this clone: The identical CDR3 is also encoded by other nucleotide sequences in the sample. The V gene is TRBV19, the J gene TRBJ2-3; D unclear. Per the germline V gene, CDR1 is LNHDA and CDR2 is SQIVND (reference sequence). Trimming pared 1 base from V and 1 base from J, leaving 3 bases between. The CDR3 totals 13 residues. The chain's CDR3 is CASSIAGTDTQYF. For the CDR3, the DNA is TGTGCCAGTAGTATAGCGGGCACAGATACGCAGTATTTT.

The rearrangement joins TRBV27 to TRBJ2-5; maybe TRBD1 (5 bases). This CDR3 has 14 residues. CDR1 and CDR2 from the germline V gene are MNHEY and SMNVEV (reference sequence). V lost 5 bases to trimming and J lost 4 bases, with 14 bases between them. The DNA of the CDR3 is TGTGCCAGCAGTCTCCAGGGATTTGGAGAGACCCAGTACTTC. Translation gives CASSLQGFGETQYF.

The chain joins TRBV19 to TRBJ2-4; 9 bases align to TRBD1. This CDR3 spans 15 amino acids. CDR1 is LNHDA and CDR2 is SQIVND in the germline V gene (reference sequence). The V gene end was trimmed by 3 bases and the J gene end by 0 bases; junction bases not matched to a gene: 0. In DNA form, the CDR3 reads TGTGCCAGTAGTATGGGACAGGGAGCCAAAAACATTCAGTACTTC. It yields the protein CASSMGQGAKNIQYF.

This chain uses TRBV6-8 with TRBJ2-5; the match to TRBD2 covers 8 bases. J gave up 1 base and V 5 bases, and 6 bases lay outside the gene matches. The CDR3 spans 15 residues. Germline V gives CDR1 MNHGY, CDR2 SAAAGT. The CDR3 region has the DNA TGTGCCAGCAGTACTAGCGGAGAAGTCCAAGAGACCCAGTACTTC. This gives the protein CASSTSGEVQETQYF.

The chain joins TRBV28 to TRBJ1-1, with 7 nucleotides matching TRBD1. The V and J ends lost 5 bases and 5 bases, in that order; junction bases with no gene match: 14. The CDR3 is made up of 16 amino acids. Per the germline V gene, CDR1 is MDHEN and CDR2 is SYDVKM. CDR3 nucleotides: TGTGCCAGCAGTGGTCCGGGACAGCCCCGTCGGACTGAAGCTTTCTTT. Protein product: CASSGPGQPRRTEAFF. Full variable domain (remainder filled in from reference TRBV28 and TRBJ1-1): DVKVTQSSRYLVKRTGEKVFLECVQDMDHENMFWYRQDPGLGLRLIYFSYDVKMKEKGDIPEGYSVSREKKERFSLILESASTNQTSMYLCASSGPGQPRRTEAFFGQGTRLTVV.